These 16 T cell receptor beta chains share one sample of origin, sequenced in a study of Ad26.COV2.S vaccination and SARS-CoV-2 variants. Treatment given: roughly 19 received Ad26.COV2.S at low or high dose, single or two shots; 5 received placebo; per-sample allocation not given. Material that was analyzed had been drawn on day 63 after the first vaccine or placebo injection. TCRdb keeps only in-frame clones here, not all; method: immunoSEQ multiplex PCR. The sample lists under 500,000 clones; about nine tenths were seen once. This specimen was peripheral blood, taken in a trial of Ad26.COV2.S vaccine versus placebo. Every receptor here comes from a person aged 18-65 years who received the Ad26.COV2.S COVID-19 vaccine or a placebo.

The chain recombines TRBV9 with TRBJ2-7; 12 bases are shared with TRBD1. Germline values: CDR1 SGDLS, CDR2 YYNGEE. The CDR3 has 17 amino acids. V shed 2 bases, J shed 3 bases, and the junction held 9 bases outside the gene matches. The CDR3 is CASSVAGTGGAVYEQYF. The CDR3 nucleotides read TGTGCCAGCAGCGTCGCCGGGACAGGGGGCGCGGTCTACGAGCAGTACTTC. The variable domain in full, with the rest retrieved from reference TRBV9 and TRBJ2-7, is DSGVTQTPKHLITATGQRVTLRCSPRSGDLSVYWYQQSLDQGLQFLIQYYNGEERAKGNILERFSAQQFPDLHSELNLSSLELGDSALYFCASSVAGTGGAVYEQYFGPGTRLTVT.

This clone was seen just once. This sequence joins TRBV6-4 and TRBJ2-1, with 15 bases aligning to TRBD2. Losses at the gene ends were 5 bases for V and 7 bases for J; bases not matched to a gene: 12. Germline lookup yields CDR1 MRHNA and CDR2 SNTAGT. The CDR3 extends over 18 amino acids. CDR3 DNA sequence: TGTGCCAGCAGTTCCCCCGGACTAGCGGGGGGGCCAAGGAATGAGCAGTTCTTC. Translation: CASSSPGLAGGPRNEQFF.

The chain recombines TRBV29-1 with TRBJ2-6, with D possibly being TRBD1 (6 bases). The ends were cut back, 4 bases at V and 0 bases at J, with 13 bases in the middle. This CDR3 has 16 amino acids. Germline V CDR1 and CDR2: SQVTM, ANQGSEA. Here the CDR3 DNA reads TGCAGCGTTGCGGCAGGGGCCATCTCTGGGGCCAACGTCCTGACTTTC. Translation: CSVAAGAISGANVLTF.

The CDR3 spells CASSGSMETQYF. The CDR3 nucleotides are TGTGCCTCCTCAGGGTCTATGGAGACCCAGTACTTC. The chain recombines TRBV30 with TRBJ2-5; D might be TRBD1 (5 bases). Trimming took 7 bases from V and 5 from J, leaving 14 bases between them. The germline gives CDR1 GTSNPN, CDR2 SVGIG (reference sequence). The CDR3 is 12 amino acids.

This sequence joins TRBV7-9 and TRBJ1-6; D is uncertain. Germline CDR1 is SEHNR and CDR2 is FQNEAQ (reference sequence). The CDR3 is 14 residues long. V was cut by 1 base and J by 14 bases, with 15 bases left in between. Here the CDR3 reads CASSLVGQQFTLHF. The CDR3, as DNA: TGTGCCAGCAGCTTAGTTGGTCAACAGTTCACCCTCCACTTT.

The chain combines TRBV20-1 with TRBJ1-2; D ambiguous. CDR1 is DFQATT, CDR2 SNEGSKA, per germline (reference sequence). This CDR3 is 14 amino acids long. Deletions cut 3 bases from V and 4 bases from J, with 15 bases between. CDR3 DNA: TGCAGTGCTAGTCTATATGGGGATGGCTATGGCTACACCTTC. This encodes CSASLYGDGYGYTF.

The chain carries TRBV2 and TRBJ1-1, with D perhaps matching TRBD1 (5 bases). Trimming pared 6 bases from V and 4 bases from J, leaving 12 bases between. Germline V gives CDR1 SNHLY, CDR2 FYNNEI. The CDR3 spans 13 residues. This CDR3 reads CASSTLRGTEAFF. The CDR3, as DNA: TGTGCCAGCAGCACGCTGAGGGGCACTGAAGCTTTCTTT.

The chain has TRBV19 and TRBJ1-2; a possible D gene is TRBD1 (5 bases). Germline loops: CDR1 LNHDA, CDR2 SQIVND (reference sequence). The CDR3 runs to 13 residues. Deletions cut 0 bases from V and 7 bases from J, with 9 bases between. The CDR3 is CASSIDRAAGYTF. The DNA for the CDR3 is TGTGCCAGTAGTATAGACAGGGCGGCTGGCTACACCTTC.

This chain connects TRBV4-3 to TRBJ1-2, with unresolved D. The length of the CDR3 is 14 residues. Germline V gene sequence: CDR1 LGHNA, CDR2 YSLEER. V lost 0 bases to trimming and J lost 5 bases, with 10 bases between them. The CDR3 reads CASSQDPWGYGYTF. Here the CDR3 DNA reads TGCGCCAGCAGCCAAGATCCTTGGGGTTATGGCTACACCTTC.

The chain is built from TRBV29-1 and TRBJ1-4; a possible D gene is TRBD1 (5 bases). Germline CDR1 SQVTM, CDR2 ANQGSEA. V was cut by 4 bases and J by 8 bases, with 20 bases left in between. The CDR3 totals 15 residues. The CDR3 coding sequence is TGCAGCGTTGTATGGGGAACAGGTAATCAAGAAAAACTGTTTTTT. Residues: CSVVWGTGNQEKLFF. The entire variable domain, with the rest obtained from reference TRBV29-1 and TRBJ1-4, is as follows: SAVISQKPSRDICQRGTSLTIQCQVDSQVTMMFWYRQQPGQSLTLIATANQGSEATYESGFVIDKFPISRPNLTFSTLTVSNMSPEDSSIYLCSVVWGTGNQEKLFFGSGTQLSVL.

This chain joins TRBV6-2 or TRBV6-3 and TRBJ2-2; possibly TRBD1 for D (5 bases). Looked up from germline, CDR1 is MNHEY and CDR2 is SVGEGT. Trimming removed 5 bases from V and 5 bases from J, with 12 bases in between. This CDR3 has 14 residues. CDR3: CASSRQYLTGELFF. In DNA, the CDR3 is TGTGCCAGCAGTCGACAGTACCTTACCGGGGAGCTGTTTTTT.

The chain has TRBV6-6 and TRBJ2-7; unclear D gene. The CDR3 has 14 residues. Between the trimmed V and J ends, which lost 6 bases and 0 bases, there was a span of 12 bases. The germline gives CDR1 MNHNY, CDR2 SVGAGI (reference sequence). This CDR3 reads CASSRFLSSYEQYF. The CDR3 DNA is TGTGCCAGCAGCCGGTTCTTAAGCTCCTACGAGCAGTACTTC.

This clone was picked up a small number of times. The chain employs TRBV7-8 and TRBJ2-3, with TRBD1 identical over 9 bases. The V gene's germline CDR1 is SGHVS and CDR2 FQNEAQ. J lost 8 bases, V lost 4 bases, and 10 bases had no gene match. CDR3 length equals 15 residues. This chain's CDR3 is CASSSIPDRGSTQYF. Here the CDR3 DNA reads TGTGCCAGCAGCTCAATTCCTGACAGGGGGAGTACGCAGTATTTT.

This clone was observed once. The CDR3: CASSYFSRGYQETQYF. The CDR3 coding sequence is TGCGCCAGCAGCTACTTTTCGCGCGGGTACCAAGAGACCCAGTACTTC. The V gene is TRBV5-1, the J gene TRBJ2-5, with a tentative D call TRBD2 (5 bases). This CDR3 has 16 residues. Germline V gene data show CDR1 as SGHRS and CDR2 as YFSETQ. V was pared by 3 bases and J by 0 bases, with 15 bases between.

The chain links TRBV18 to TRBJ2-7; 9 bases match TRBD1. Trimming at V came to 2 bases and at J to 5 bases, leaving 16 bases not matched to a gene. CDR1 KGHSH and CDR2 LQKENI come from the germline V gene. The CDR3 loop spans 18 amino acids. The CDR3 reads CASSPIGGQGYLVHEQYF. The DNA for the CDR3 is TGTGCCAGCTCACCAATTGGGGGACAGGGTTATTTGGTTCACGAGCAGTACTTC.

For the CDR3, the DNA is TGCGCCAGCAGCCCCAACCCCCGCACAGATACGCAGTATTTT. Protein: CASSPNPRTDTQYF. This chain joins TRBV5-1 and TRBJ2-3; D gene ambiguous. From germline, CDR1 is SGHRS and CDR2 YFSETQ. The ends were cut back, 4 bases at V and 1 base at J, with 10 bases in the middle. CDR3 size: 14 residues.